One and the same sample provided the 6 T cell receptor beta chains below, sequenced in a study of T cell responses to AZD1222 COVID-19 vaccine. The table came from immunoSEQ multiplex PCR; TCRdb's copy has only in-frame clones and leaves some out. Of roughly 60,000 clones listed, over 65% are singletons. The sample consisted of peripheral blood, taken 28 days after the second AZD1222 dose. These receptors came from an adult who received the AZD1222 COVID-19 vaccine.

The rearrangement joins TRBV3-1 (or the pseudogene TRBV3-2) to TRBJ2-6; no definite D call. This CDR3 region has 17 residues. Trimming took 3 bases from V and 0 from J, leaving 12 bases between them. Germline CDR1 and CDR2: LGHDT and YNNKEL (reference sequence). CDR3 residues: CASSQYVSLSGANVLTF. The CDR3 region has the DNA TGTGCCAGCAGCCAGTACGTTTCCCTCTCTGGGGCCAACGTCCTGACTTTC.

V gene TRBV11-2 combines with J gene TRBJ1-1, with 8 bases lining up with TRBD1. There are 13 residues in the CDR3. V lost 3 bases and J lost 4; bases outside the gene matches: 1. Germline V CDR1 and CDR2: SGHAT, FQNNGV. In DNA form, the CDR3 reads TGTGCCAGCAGCTTCCAGGGGGCCACTGAAGCTTTCTTT. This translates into CASSFQGATEAFF.

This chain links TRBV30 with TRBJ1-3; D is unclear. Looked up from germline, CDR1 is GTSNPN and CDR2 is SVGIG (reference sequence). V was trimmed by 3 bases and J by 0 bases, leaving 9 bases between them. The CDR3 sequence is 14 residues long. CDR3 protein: CAWSATHSGNTIYF. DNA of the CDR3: TGTGCCTGGAGCGCCACACACTCTGGAAACACCATATATTTT.

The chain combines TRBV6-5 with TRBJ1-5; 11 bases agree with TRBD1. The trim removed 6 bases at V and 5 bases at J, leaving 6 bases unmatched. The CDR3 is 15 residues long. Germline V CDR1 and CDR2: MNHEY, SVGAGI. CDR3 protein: CASRAGQGVDQPQHF. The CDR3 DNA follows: TGTGCCAGCAGGGCGGGACAGGGGGTTGATCAGCCCCAGCATTTT.

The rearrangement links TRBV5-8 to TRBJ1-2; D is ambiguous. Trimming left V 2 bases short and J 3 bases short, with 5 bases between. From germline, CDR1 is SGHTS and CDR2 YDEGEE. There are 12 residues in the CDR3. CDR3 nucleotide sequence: TGTGCCAGCAGCTTTCGGGACTATGGCTACACCTTC. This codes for CASSFRDYGYTF. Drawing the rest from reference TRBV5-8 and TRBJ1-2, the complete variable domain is EAGVTQSPTHLIKTRGQQATLRCSPISGHTSVYWYQQALGLGLQFLLWYDEGEERNRGNFPPRFSGRQFPNYSSELNVNALELEDSALYLCASSFRDYGYTFGSGTRLTVV.

The CDR3 protein is CASFQDSGSEQYF. The CDR3, as DNA: TGTGCCAGCTTCCAGGATTCGGGGTCCGAGCAGTACTTC. The chain is built from TRBV21-1 and TRBJ2-7; the table's D call, TRBD2, has no DNA check behind it. TRBV21-1 is tagged as a pseudogene. The CDR3 extends over 13 amino acids.